The T cell receptor (beta chain) described here comes from a study of circulating and synovial CD4+ cells in juvenile arthritis. Study-level findings and limits: These repertoires were less diverse than bulk blood CD4 repertoires.

V was clipped by 7 bases and J by 5 bases; unmatched bases: 10. Per the germline V gene, CDR1 is MNHEY and CDR2 is SVGAGI. CDR3 size: 15 residues. TCRdb keeps only in-frame clones here, not all; method: immunoSEQ multiplex PCR. The data contain about 33,000 clones, about 95% of them singletons. A remark on this clone: Its antigen is currently unknown.

Samples derive from patients with active juvenile idiopathic arthritis. The sample was CD4+ T cells from blood. The sequence was collected from a human donor with juvenile idiopathic arthritis. The rearrangement links TRBV6-5 to TRBJ2-3; 9 bases map to TRBD2. The CDR3 nucleotides read TGTGCCAGCAACGGAATGAGCGGGGGGCAAGATACGCAGTATTTT. It yields the protein CASNGMSGGQDTQYF.